This entry lists 26 T cell receptor beta chains sequenced from one sample in a study of blood T cell repertoires in COVID-19. Measured with immunoSEQ multiplex PCR; TCRdb has only the in-frame clones, and not every one. Of 20,000 to 25,000 clones in the sample, roughly 90% were seen once. Sequenced input: peripheral blood. The source is a human donor in a cohort sampled during active COVID-19.

V gene TRBV28 combines with J gene TRBJ1-5; D remains unclear. Germline V gene data show CDR1 as MDHEN and CDR2 as SYDVKM. The V and J ends lost 2 bases and 0 bases respectively, with 11 bases between them. The CDR3 has 16 amino acids. The CDR3 spells CASSLMALYSNQPQHF. DNA for the CDR3: TGTGCCAGCAGTTTAATGGCCCTGTATAGCAATCAGCCCCAGCATTTT.

The chain is built from TRBV6-6 and TRBJ1-5, with 9 bases aligning to TRBD1. V was pared by 5 bases and J by 4 bases, with 3 bases of the junction left unmatched. There are 14 residues in the CDR3. CDR1 and CDR2 (germline): MNHNY, SVGAGI (reference sequence). The CDR3 coding sequence is TGTGCCAGCAGTCGGACAGGGGAAAATCAGCCCCAGCATTTT. It specifies CASSRTGENQPQHF.

The gene calls are TRBV28 and TRBJ1-5; D gene ambiguous. The germline CDR1 and CDR2 sequences are MDHEN and SYDVKM. Deletions cut 3 bases from V and 6 bases from J, with 15 bases between. This CDR3 comprises 15 residues. Here the CDR3 DNA reads TGTGCCAGCAGTTTCGGTCAGGCTTTGAGTCAGCCCCAGCATTTT. This encodes CASSFGQALSQPQHF. Drawing the rest from reference TRBV28 and TRBJ1-5, the complete variable domain is DVKVTQSSRYLVKRTGEKVFLECVQDMDHENMFWYRQDPGLGLRLIYFSYDVKMKEKGDIPEGYSVSREKKERFSLILESASTNQTSMYLCASSFGQALSQPQHFGDGTRLSIL.

This rearrangement joins TRBV5-4 to TRBJ1-1; D perhaps matches TRBD1 (5 bases). CDR1 and CDR2 (germline): SGHNT, YYREEE (reference sequence). Trimming cost V 4 bases and J 11 bases, with 15 bases left between them. The CDR3 spans 12 residues. This CDR3 is CASSPQGASAFF. As DNA, the CDR3 is TGTGCCAGCAGCCCCCAAGGGGCGAGTGCTTTCTTT. Using reference TRBV5-4 and TRBJ1-1 for the parts outside the CDR3, the full variable domain is ETGVTQSPTHLIKTRGQQVTLRCSSQSGHNTVSWYQQALGQGPQFIFQYYREEENGRGNFPPRFSGLQFPNYSSELNVNALELDDSALYLCASSPQGASAFFGQGTRLTVV.

The chain carries TRBV9 and TRBJ1-1, with D possibly TRBD1 on 5 matching bases. CDR3 size: 15 residues. Germline V CDR1 and CDR2: SGDLS, YYNGEE. V was shortened by 0 bases and J by 0 bases, with 9 bases between the two germline ends. The CDR3: CASSVGPGMNTEAFF. The CDR3 nucleotides are TGTGCCAGCAGCGTAGGGCCAGGGATGAACACTGAAGCTTTCTTT.

This chain uses TRBV2 with TRBJ2-1, with unresolved D. Germline V gene lookup returns CDR1 SNHLY and CDR2 FYNNEI. The CDR3 has 11 amino acids. V dropped 6 bases and J dropped 13 bases, with 13 bases sitting between them. CDR3 region: CASSERTIQFF. CDR3 sequence (DNA): TGTGCCAGCAGCGAAAGAACAATTCAGTTCTTC.

The chain joins TRBV11-3 to TRBJ2-7; 14 bases are a match to TRBD2. The CDR3 length is 15 residues. Germline CDR1 and CDR2: SGHNT and YENEEA. V gave up 0 bases and J gave up 5 bases; unmatched junction bases: 0. The CDR3 loop reads CASSLEGLAGDEQYF. Here the CDR3 DNA reads TGTGCCAGCAGCTTAGAGGGACTAGCGGGAGACGAGCAGTACTTC.

This clone was counted once. The chain uses TRBV7-9 and TRBJ1-4; possible D gene TRBD1, 6 bases. CDR3 size: 16 residues. Germline loops: CDR1 SEHNR, CDR2 FQNEAQ (reference sequence). Trimming took 5 bases from V and 1 from J, leaving 14 bases between them. The CDR3 DNA follows: TGTGCCAGCAGCCTAGGGTTCAGGGGAACTAATGAAAAACTGTTTTTT. It specifies CASSLGFRGTNEKLFF.

The rearrangement links TRBV7-2 to TRBJ2-7; 7 positions agree with TRBD1. The CDR3 sequence is 15 residues long. V lost 0 bases to trimming and J lost 5 bases; unmatched junction nucleotides: 7. Germline lookup yields CDR1 SGHTA and CDR2 FQGNSA. Here the CDR3 DNA reads TGTGCCAGCAGCTTAGCGGACAGGCCCCGGGACGAGCAGTACTTC. Its protein is CASSLADRPRDEQYF. Full variable domain (rest looked up from reference TRBV7-2 and TRBJ2-7): GAGVSQSPSNKVTEKGKDVELRCDPISGHTALYWYRQSLGQGLEFLIYFQGNSAPDKSGLPSDRFSAERTGGSVSTLTIQRTQQEDSAVYLCASSLADRPRDEQYFGPGTRLTVT.

The rearrangement joins TRBV2 to TRBJ1-2; 8 positions agree with TRBD1. CDR1 SNHLY and CDR2 FYNNEI come from the germline V gene. This CDR3 is 15 amino acids long. Trimming cost V 0 bases and J 4 bases; bases outside gene matches: 4. The CDR3 sequence is CASSEATGGPYGYTF. The CDR3 nucleotides read TGTGCCAGCAGTGAAGCTACAGGGGGACCCTATGGCTACACCTTC.

CDR3 protein: CASSQIDRADTEAFF. In nucleotides, the CDR3 is TGTGCCAGCAGCCAAATAGACAGGGCGGACACTGAAGCTTTCTTT. The rearrangement joins TRBV3-1 (or the pseudogene TRBV3-2) to TRBJ1-1, with TRBD1 identical over 7 bases. The CDR3 has 15 residues. Germline CDR1 LGHDT, CDR2 YNNKEL (reference sequence). J lost 3 bases, V lost 2 bases, and 6 bases had no gene match.

The V and J genes are TRBV9 and TRBJ2-5; 10 bases are a match to TRBD1. The trim removed 2 bases at V and 5 bases at J, leaving 12 bases unmatched. The germline V gene has CDR1 SGDLS and CDR2 YYNGEE. The CDR3 has 17 residues. CDR3 coding DNA: TGTGCCAGCAGCGTGGGAAAGGGACAGGGGCGAACGGAGACCCAGTACTTC. Translation: CASSVGKGQGRTETQYF. The entire variable domain, with the rest obtained from reference TRBV9 and TRBJ2-5, is as follows: DSGVTQTPKHLITATGQRVTLRCSPRSGDLSVYWYQQSLDQGLQFLIQYYNGEERAKGNILERFSAQQFPDLHSELNLSSLELGDSALYFCASSVGKGQGRTETQYFGPGTRLLVL.

J is TRBJ2-7 and V is TRBV6-5; 7 bases match TRBD1. Germline CDR1 and CDR2: MNHEY and SVGAGI. CDR3 length: 14 residues. J was trimmed by 2 bases and V by 8 bases; bases with no gene match: 9. The DNA for the CDR3 is TGTGCCAGCTCGACTCTCGGGACAGCCTACGAGCAGTACTTC. It specifies CASSTLGTAYEQYF.

This chain joins TRBV3-1 (or the pseudogene TRBV3-2) and TRBJ1-1; D remains ambiguous. Trimming pared 5 bases from V and 3 bases from J, leaving 10 bases between. This CDR3 region has 13 residues. Germline loops: CDR1 LGHDT, CDR2 YNNKEL (reference sequence). Written as DNA, the CDR3 is TGTGCCAGCAGCTCGAGGGAGGACACTGAAGCTTTCTTT. Translated: CASSSREDTEAFF.

This clone was picked up a small number of times. The rearrangement joins TRBV7-9 to TRBJ2-7; D is unresolved. V was pared by 4 bases and J by 4 bases, with 14 bases between. Germline-derived CDR1 and CDR2 are SEHNR and FQNEAQ (reference sequence). The CDR3 is 14 residues long. This CDR3 reads CASSSSSNLYEQYF. CDR3 bases: TGTGCCAGCAGCTCCTCTAGTAATTTGTACGAGCAGTACTTC.

The V call is TRBV30, the J call TRBJ1-2; TRBD1 matches 9 bases. CDR1 and CDR2 from the germline V gene are GTSNPN and SVGIG (reference sequence). This CDR3 spans 14 amino acids. V was pared by 5 bases and J by 4 bases, with 8 bases of the junction left unmatched. The CDR3 bases are TGTGCCTGGGGGCCTGCGACAGGGGGCTATGGCTACACCTTC. This gives the protein CAWGPATGGYGYTF.

The rearrangement links TRBV2 to TRBJ2-7; 10 nucleotides match TRBD2. Trimming at V came to 5 bases and at J to 0 bases, leaving 1 base not matched to a gene. This CDR3 is built from 14 residues. Germline values: CDR1 SNHLY, CDR2 FYNNEI. CDR3 protein: CASSWTSGSYEQYF. The CDR3 nucleotides read TGTGCCAGCAGTTGGACTAGCGGCTCCTACGAGCAGTACTTC.

The V call is TRBV6-5, the J call TRBJ1-1; D uncertain. With 2 bases removed from V and 2 bases from J, the gap between germline ends came to 12 bases. The CDR3 spans 15 residues. Germline CDR1 reads MNHEY; CDR2 reads SVGAGI. The CDR3 is CASSYDRGVNTEAFF. As DNA, the CDR3 is TGTGCCAGCAGTTACGATCGAGGCGTAAACACTGAAGCTTTCTTT.

J is TRBJ1-1 and V is TRBV27, with 7 bases fitting TRBD1. CDR3 length: 14 amino acids. V lost 3 bases and J lost 3; bases outside the gene matches: 4. Germline lookup yields CDR1 MNHEY and CDR2 SMNVEV (reference sequence). DNA of the CDR3: TGTGCCAGCAGTTTGGGGACAGCCTACACTGAAGCTTTCTTT. It is translated as CASSLGTAYTEAFF.

The chain has TRBV11-2 and TRBJ2-7; perhaps TRBD2 as D (5 bases). Germline V lookup: CDR1 SGHAT, CDR2 FQNNGV. CDR3 size: 14 residues. Trimming stripped 4 bases from V and 1 base from J, with 11 bases between. The CDR3 nucleotides read TGTGCCAGCAGCTCCGGAAGCGGATCCTACGAGCAGTACTTC. Its protein is CASSSGSGSYEQYF.

This chain connects TRBV6-6 to TRBJ1-1; D remains unclear. Germline values: CDR1 MNHNY, CDR2 SVGAGI (reference sequence). CDR3 size: 14 residues. The ends were cut back, 6 bases at V and 1 base at J, with 12 bases in the middle. In DNA, the CDR3 is TGTGCCAGCAGCGTATCGAACAGGAACACTGAAGCTTTCTTT. Translated: CASSVSNRNTEAFF.

This clone was observed once. The V call is TRBV19, the J call TRBJ2-7; TRBD1 matches at 8 bases. In germline, CDR1 is LNHDA, CDR2 SQIVND (reference sequence). This CDR3 has 16 residues. J lost 0 bases, V lost 5 bases, and 9 bases had no gene match. CDR3 sequence: CASSPRTGRSSYEQYF. CDR3 nucleotide sequence: TGTGCCAGTAGTCCCAGGACAGGGCGAAGCTCCTACGAGCAGTACTTC. The entire variable domain, with the rest obtained from reference TRBV19 and TRBJ2-7, is as follows: DGGITQSPKYLFRKEGQNVTLSCEQNLNHDAMYWYRQDPGQGLRLIYYSQIVNDFQKGDIAEGYSVSREKKESFPLTVTSAQKNPTAFYLCASSPRTGRSSYEQYFGPGTRLTVT.

The J gene is TRBJ2-1, the V gene TRBV2, with D possibly TRBD2 on 6 matching bases. V dropped 2 bases and J dropped 4 bases, with 9 bases sitting between them. The CDR3 spans 14 residues. CDR1 and CDR2 (germline): SNHLY, FYNNEI. The CDR3 DNA sequence: TGTGCCAGCAGTGAAAACGCGGGGTACAATGAGCAGTTCTTC. As protein: CASSENAGYNEQFF.

The chain recombines TRBV6-5 with TRBJ1-5; possible D gene TRBD1, 5 bases. The CDR3 is made up of 14 amino acids. The V gene lost 6 bases and the J gene lost 3 bases, with 12 bases spanning the gap. Germline lookup yields CDR1 MNHEY and CDR2 SVGAGI. The CDR3: CASSQPGLNQPQHF. The CDR3, as DNA: TGTGCCAGCAGCCAGCCGGGACTCAATCAGCCCCAGCATTTT.

The count of this clone is one. The chain carries TRBV2 and TRBJ1-2; D perhaps matches TRBD1 (5 bases). CDR1 and CDR2 (germline): SNHLY, FYNNEI. V lost 6 bases and J 4 bases, leaving 18 bases between the germline ends. The CDR3 spans 15 residues. The CDR3 spells CASSLTATLSYGYTF. The CDR3 region has the DNA TGTGCCAGCAGCCTGACAGCCACCTTATCCTATGGCTACACCTTC.

The rearrangement joins TRBV28 to TRBJ2-7; TRBD1 agrees at 9 bases. The V gene's germline CDR1 is MDHEN and CDR2 SYDVKM. Unmatched junction bases numbered 6, after V lost 4 bases and J lost 2 bases. The CDR3 loop spans 15 amino acids. In nucleotides, the CDR3 is TGTGCCAGCAGTTCCCCGGACAGGGGTACCTACGAGCAGTACTTC. Amino acid sequence: CASSSPDRGTYEQYF.